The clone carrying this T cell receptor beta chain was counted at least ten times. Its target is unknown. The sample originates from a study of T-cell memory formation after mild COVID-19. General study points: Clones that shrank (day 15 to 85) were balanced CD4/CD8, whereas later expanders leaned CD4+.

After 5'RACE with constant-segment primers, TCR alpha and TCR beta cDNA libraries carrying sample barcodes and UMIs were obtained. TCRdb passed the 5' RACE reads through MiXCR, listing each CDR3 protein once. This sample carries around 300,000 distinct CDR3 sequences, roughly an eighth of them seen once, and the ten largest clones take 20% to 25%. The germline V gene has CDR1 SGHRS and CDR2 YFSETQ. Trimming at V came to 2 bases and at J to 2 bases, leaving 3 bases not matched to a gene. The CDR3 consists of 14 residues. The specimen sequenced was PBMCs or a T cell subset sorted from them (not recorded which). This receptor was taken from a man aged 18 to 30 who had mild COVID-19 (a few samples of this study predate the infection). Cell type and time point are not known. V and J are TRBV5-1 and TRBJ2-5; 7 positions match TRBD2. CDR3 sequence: CASSLAGRQETQYF. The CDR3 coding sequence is TGCGCCAGCAGCTTAGCGGGGCGACAAGAGACCCAGTACTTC.